This T cell receptor (beta chain) derives from a study of cytomegalovirus exposure and HLA in healthy donors. The PCR made use of 60 Vbeta and 13 Jbeta primers. Some clones are missing from TCRdb's copy, which holds only in-frame ones; the method was immunoSEQ multiplex PCR. Reported are some 120,000 clones; the ten largest clones contain about 0.93%. This CDR3 contains 13 residues. CDR1 is GTSNPN, CDR2 SVGIG, per germline (reference sequence). V was clipped by 4 bases and J by 0 bases, with 8 bases between them. The clonotype originates from a man aged 18 to 30 in good health and CMV-seronegative. The V gene is TRBV30, the J gene TRBJ2-3; D ambiguous. What was sequenced was PBMCs. The CDR3 DNA reads as TGTGCCTGGAACCACGGTAGCACAGATACGCAGTATTTT. Translation: CAWNHGSTDTQYF.